Below, 6 T cell receptor beta chains from the same sample are listed, as sequenced in a study of beta chain features in type 1 diabetes. For these TCRs, the target antigens are not known. Study findings and constraints: Shortening of TCRB CDR3s, moderate but significant, appeared in all four CD4+ subsets of Type 1 diabetes patients.

The isolated RNA, all of it, was reverse transcribed, so expressed TCRB transcripts were what got sequenced. Profiled with immunoSEQ multiplex PCR; TCRdb holds only in-frame clones, not every one. The sample shows around 710,000 clones, over 10% of them seen only once. Sample: naive CD4+ T cells from blood. Every receptor here comes from a young man with type 1 diabetes.

V is TRBV6-6 and J is TRBJ1-2; the match to TRBD1 covers 9 bases. The germline V gene has CDR1 MNHNY and CDR2 SVGAGI (reference sequence). The CDR3 sequence is 13 residues long. Losses at the gene ends were 10 bases for V and 4 bases for J; bases not matched to a gene: 7. The CDR3 coding sequence is TGTGCCATCCGCCGGGACAGGGCCTATGGCTACACCTTC. This translates into CAIRRDRAYGYTF.

The chain employs TRBV7-9 and TRBJ1-6; tentatively, D is TRBD1 (6 bases). From germline, CDR1 is SEHNR and CDR2 FQNEAQ (reference sequence). The CDR3 consists of 15 residues. Trimming cost V 2 bases and J 6 bases, with 11 bases left between them. CDR3 amino acids: CASSLRGTGNSPLHF. The DNA for the CDR3 is TGTGCCAGCAGCTTAAGGGGGACGGGTAATTCACCCCTCCACTTT.

Note on this clone: Within the sample, other DNA sequences also encode this same CDR3. The rearrangement uses TRBV5-1 and TRBJ2-5; TRBD2 aligns across 11 bases. The germline gives CDR1 SGHRS, CDR2 YFSETQ. V trimming: 4 bases; J trimming: 1 base; junction bases outside the gene matches: 3. This CDR3 has 15 amino acids. In nucleotides, the CDR3 is TGCGCCAGCAGCAGAGGGACTAGCGGCCAAGAGACCCAGTACTTC. Protein: CASSRGTSGQETQYF.

This clone turned up a few times. The V gene is TRBV23-1, the J gene TRBJ2-2, with 8 nucleotides matching TRBD1. TRBV23-1 is filed as an ORF, its function uncertain. V lost 7 bases to trimming and J lost 3 bases; unmatched junction nucleotides: 4. The CDR3 contains 14 residues. CDR3 nucleotide sequence: TGCGCCAGCACCCGGACAGGGTACACCGGGGAGCTGTTTTTT. Amino acids: CASTRTGYTGELFF.

This clone occurred a few times. The gene calls are TRBV4-2 and TRBJ1-5; D unresolved. This CDR3 spans 15 amino acids. The V end lost 0 bases, the J end lost 1 base, and 7 bases lay between the germline ends. Germline CDR1 is LGHNA and CDR2 is YNFKEQ. CDR3 DNA sequence: TGTGCCAGCAGCCAAGAGGGCAGGAGCAATCAGCCCCAGCATTTT. Translating gives CASSQEGRSNQPQHF.

Notes on this clone: This same CDR3 is encoded by further DNA sequences in the sample. The chain employs TRBV5-4 and TRBJ2-5; D is unresolved. The CDR3 extends over 12 amino acids. Trimming pared 2 bases from V and 3 bases from J, leaving 5 bases between. The germline gives CDR1 SGHNT, CDR2 YYREEE (reference sequence). This CDR3 is CASSLGEETQYF. The CDR3 DNA is TGTGCCAGCAGCTTAGGAGAAGAGACCCAGTACTTC.